The sequence of this T cell receptor (beta chain) was determined in a study of control samples from healthy donors and cancer patients. This clone was recorded only once. Sequencing used immunoSEQ multiplex PCR; TCRdb keeps in-frame clones, though not all of them. Of around 150,000 clones listed, roughly 89% are singletons. Sequences were obtained from blood. The origin of this receptor is a man aged 25 to 40 in good health.

The CDR3 sequence: CASSWGTGAGNTEAFF. The DNA of the CDR3 is TGTGCCAGCAGTTGGGGGACAGGGGCCGGGAACACTGAAGCTTTCTTT. The rearrangement links TRBV6-2 or TRBV6-3 to TRBJ1-1; 10 nucleotides align to TRBD1. J lost 1 base, V lost 4 bases, and 6 bases had no gene match. Germline V gives CDR1 MNHEY, CDR2 SVGEGT. The CDR3 covers 16 residues.